The rows below give T cell receptor beta chains drawn from one sample of a study of cytomegalovirus exposure and HLA in healthy donors. Sequencing was performed with immunoSEQ multiplex PCR; in TCRdb, only in-frame clones are kept and a portion is missing. This table has about 82,000 clones, roughly a tenth appearing once. Sample: PBMCs. These receptors were obtained from a man in his 60s in good health and CMV-seropositive. Both conserved end residues are part of each CDR3. A D gene is named only where the DNA matches it firmly. Part of the rows lack a size; the others show once, few, many or a class for expanded clones.

D	V	size	J	CDR3	DNA
NA	TRBV12-5	few	TRBJ1-2	CASGFPGDGYTF	TGTGCTAGTGGTTTCCCAGGGGATGGCTACACCTTC
TRBD1	TRBV18	NA	TRBJ1-1	CASSGTGIDTEAFF	TGTGCCAGCTCCGGGACAGGGATCGACACTGAAGCTTTCTTT
NA	TRBV4-1	few	TRBJ1-3	CASSRYREGSGNTIYF	TGCGCCAGCAGCCGGTACAGGGAAGGGTCTGGAAACACCATATATTTT
NA	TRBV25-1	NA	TRBJ1-5	CASRPQGINQPQHF	TGTGCCAGCAGACCACAGGGCATCAATCAGCCCCAGCATTTT
NA	TRBV19	few	TRBJ1-6	CASSGQYNSPLHF	TGTGCCAGCTCCGGACAGTATAATTCACCCCTCCACTTT
NA	TRBV7-2	NA	TRBJ1-1	CASSLNTNPNTEAFF	TGTGCCAGCAGCTTGAACACCAACCCGAACACTGAAGCTTTCTTT
TRBD1	TRBV7-9	NA	TRBJ2-5	CASSPRTGGLETQYF	TGTGCCAGCAGCCCTCGGACAGGGGGACTGGAGACCCAGTACTTC
TRBD1	TRBV12-5	NA	TRBJ1-5	CASGLDRGGNQPQHF	TGTGCTAGTGGTCTCGACAGGGGGGGCAATCAGCCCCAGCATTTT
TRBD1	TRBV28	NA	TRBJ1-3	CASRTGAFGNTIYF	TGTGCCAGTCGAACAGGGGCTTTTGGAAACACCATATATTTT
NA	TRBV6-1	few	TRBJ1-2	CASSEAGPLRGYTF	TGTGCCAGCAGTGAGGCAGGCCCCCTCCGGGGCTACACCTTC
NA	TRBV27	NA	TRBJ1-2	CASRNPGEGYTF	TGTGCCAGCAGAAACCCCGGGGAGGGCTACACCTTC
TRBD1	TRBV5-1	NA	TRBJ1-5	CASRPDRGNQPQHF	TGCGCCAGCAGACCGGACAGGGGAAATCAGCCCCAGCATTTT
TRBD2	TRBV5-1	NA	TRBJ2-3	CASSAGLAGGPSTDTQYF	TGCGCCAGCAGCGCGGGACTAGCGGGGGGGCCGAGCACAGATACGCAGTATTTT
NA	TRBV30	NA	TRBJ1-2	CAWMGPTLWGYTF	TGTGCCTGGATGGGCCCGACCCTATGGGGCTACACCTTC
TRBD2	TRBV5-1	few	TRBJ2-1	CASSIGTSGGPAGIEQFF	TGCGCCAGCAGCATTGGGACTAGCGGGGGACCCGCAGGGATTGAGCAGTTCTTC
NA	TRBV5-1	few	TRBJ1-2	CASSLGADVNYGYTF	TGCGCCAGCAGCTTGGGGGCAGACGTTAACTATGGCTACACCTTC
TRBD1	TRBV5-6	few	TRBJ2-4	CASSLKTGGENIQYF	TGTGCCAGCAGCTTAAAGACAGGGGGCGAAAACATTCAGTACTTC
TRBD2	TRBV28	NA	TRBJ2-1	CASSAGGPQYNEQFF	TGTGCCAGCAGCGCGGGGGGCCCCCAATACAATGAGCAGTTCTTC
NA	TRBV5-6	few	TRBJ2-2	CASSWANAGELFF	TGTGCCAGCAGCTGGGCTAACGCCGGGGAGCTGTTTTTT
TRBD2	TRBV10-3	NA	TRBJ2-3	CAISESTGGRTDTQYF	TGTGCCATCAGTGAGTCTACGGGGGGGCGTACAGATACGCAGTATTTT
TRBD1	TRBV28	NA	TRBJ1-5	CASSPTGGGNQPQHF	TGTGCCAGCAGTCCGACAGGGGGTGGCAATCAGCCCCAGCATTTT
TRBD1	TRBV14	few	TRBJ2-3	CASSQELGTGGQGDTQYF	TGTGCCAGCAGCCAAGAACTCGGGACAGGGGGCCAGGGAGATACGCAGTATTTT
NA	TRBV15	NA	TRBJ2-2	CATSRDGSGELFF	TGTGCCACCAGCAGAGACGGGTCCGGGGAGCTGTTTTTT
NA	TRBV2	few	TRBJ2-5	CASSGRVRETQYF	TGTGCCAGCAGTGGGAGGGTTCGGGAGACCCAGTACTTC
NA	TRBV7-6	NA	TRBJ1-2	CASSPSGGARYGYTF	TGTGCCAGCAGCCCTTCCGGGGGGGCGAGGTATGGCTACACCTTC
NA	TRBV30	many	TRBJ2-1	CAWSVSDNWFNEQFF	TGTGCCTGGAGTGTCTCGGACAATTGGTTCAATGAGCAGTTCTTC
TRBD2	TRBV10-3	few	TRBJ2-3	CAISPGGASPDTQYF	TGTGCCATCAGTCCCGGGGGGGCCTCGCCAGATACGCAGTATTTT
TRBD1	TRBV7-9	NA	TRBJ1-1	CASRKRPRDREGNTEAFF	TGTGCCAGCAGAAAGAGACCCCGGGACAGGGAGGGAAACACTGAAGCTTTCTTT
NA	TRBV28	NA	TRBJ1-1	CATVRVPEAFF	TGTGCCACTGTACGGGTCCCTGAAGCTTTCTTT
NA	TRBV9	few	TRBJ1-2	CASSVAGEGVGGYTF	TGTGCCAGCAGCGTAGCGGGGGAGGGGGTAGGAGGCTACACCTTC
NA	TRBV30	NA	TRBJ1-6	CAWSVQVNSPLHF	TGTGCCTGGAGTGTACAGGTTAATTCACCCCTCCACTTT
TRBD2	TRBV6-6	few	TRBJ2-1	CASSYPSGGGRNEQFF	TGTGCCAGCAGCTACCCTTCCGGCGGGGGGAGGAATGAGCAGTTCTTC
TRBD1	TRBV2	few	TRBJ2-1	CASRMGQYNEQFF	TGTGCCAGCAGAATGGGACAGTACAATGAGCAGTTCTTC
NA	TRBV19	many	TRBJ1-3	CASSRGSSGNTIYF	TGTGCCAGTAGTCGGGGGAGCTCTGGAAACACCATATATTTT
NA	TRBV9	NA	TRBJ2-7	CASSPAGFAYEQYF	TGTGCCAGCAGCCCTGCGGGGTTCGCCTACGAGCAGTACTTC
NA	TRBV30	many	TRBJ1-3	CAWTGTPLGTIYF	TGTGCCTGGACTGGGACTCCCTTGGGCACCATATATTTT
NA	TRBV7-9	few	TRBJ2-3	CAIRGLVLADTQYF	TGTGCCATCCGAGGTTTAGTTCTGGCAGATACGCAGTATTTT
NA	TRBV28	few	TRBJ2-7	CASTTTDSWRVEQYF	TGTGCCAGCACCACGACGGACTCGTGGAGGGTGGAGCAGTACTTC
TRBD2	TRBV19	NA	TRBJ2-2	CASSMTWTSENTGELFF	TGTGCCAGTAGTATGACGTGGACTAGCGAGAACACCGGGGAGCTGTTTTTT
TRBD1	TRBV4-2	few	TRBJ1-1	CASSLDRGGTEAFF	TGTGCCAGCAGCCTGGACAGGGGAGGGACTGAAGCTTTCTTT
TRBD1	TRBV2	many	TRBJ2-5	CASSEPDRSMETQYF	TGTGCCAGCAGTGAACCGGACAGGTCAATGGAGACCCAGTACTTC
TRBD1	TRBV18	NA	TRBJ1-6	CASSPSRDRGSGNSPLHF	TGTGCCAGCTCACCATCCCGGGACAGGGGGAGCGGTAATTCACCCCTCCACTTT